Each of the 17 T cell receptor beta chains below was sequenced from the same sample in a study of neurological immune-mediated disorders. Stated time point: longitudinal time-point 3. Using its own MiXCR run on the 5' RACE reads, TCRdb lists one record per CDR3 protein. This table holds under 100,000 distinct CDR3 sequences, 4.3% found once. Sequencing was carried out using PBMCs. These receptor sequences come from a woman aged 55-69 years with multiple sclerosis.

This clonotype was observed at least ten times. This rearrangement joins TRBV6-5 to TRBJ2-1; D possibly corresponds to TRBD1 (6 bases). Germline-derived CDR1 and CDR2 are MNHEY and SVGAGI. CDR3 length: 15 amino acids. Trimming took 5 bases from V and 0 from J, leaving 11 bases between them. In nucleotides, the CDR3 is TGTGCCAGCAGTAGGACAGTTGGCTCCTACAATGAGCAGTTCTTC. It encodes CASSRTVGSYNEQFF.

The chain uses TRBV10-2 and TRBJ1-4; 9 nucleotides line up with TRBD1. This CDR3 has 14 residues. CDR1 is WSHSY and CDR2 is SAAADI in the germline V gene. The trim removed 8 bases at V and 7 bases at J, leaving 8 bases unmatched. CDR3 loop: CASRDRVPSEKLFF. CDR3 sequence (DNA): TGCGCCAGCCGGGACAGGGTTCCTTCTGAAAAACTGTTTTTT.

This clonotype was seen ten or more times. The chain couples TRBV7-9 to TRBJ2-3, with TRBD2 identical over 10 bases. The V gene's germline CDR1 is SEHNR and CDR2 FQNEAQ (reference sequence). The J segment lost 3 bases and the V segment lost 5 bases, leaving 2 bases of the junction unmatched. CDR3 length equals 14 residues. CDR3 nucleotides: TGTGCCAGCAGCCCTAGCGGGGGAACAGATACGCAGTATTTT. Protein product: CASSPSGGTDTQYF.

This clonotype was picked up many times. The V call is TRBV5-1, the J call TRBJ2-7, with 9 bases aligning to TRBD1. This CDR3 is built from 14 residues. The germline V gene encodes CDR1 SGHRS and CDR2 YFSETQ. After removal of 0 bases from V and 6 bases from J, the junction contained 4 bases not matched to a gene. CDR3 DNA sequence: TGCGCCAGCAGCTTGGCCGGACAGGGGAGCGAGCAGTACTTC. Its protein product is CASSLAGQGSEQYF.

This clonotype came up many times. The J gene is TRBJ2-3, the V gene TRBV5-4; D remains unclear. CDR1 is SGHNT and CDR2 is YYREEE in the germline V gene (reference sequence). Trimming pared 4 bases from V and 4 bases from J, leaving 10 bases between. This CDR3 comprises 13 residues. DNA of the CDR3: TGTGCCAGCAGCCCCCCCCATGCAGATACGCAGTATTTT. Translating it yields CASSPPHADTQYF.

This clonotype was recorded at least ten times. The genes are TRBV29-1 and TRBJ2-1, with a possible D match to TRBD1 (5 bases). The CDR3 runs 10 residues. CDR1 SQVTM and CDR2 ANQGSEA come from the germline V gene. With 7 bases removed from V and 9 bases from J, the gap between germline ends came to 10 bases. CDR3 sequence (DNA): TGCAGCGCCCGACAGAGTGAGCAGTTCTTC. It encodes CSARQSEQFF.

This clonotype has at least ten counts. This chain links TRBV12-3 or TRBV12-4 with TRBJ2-2, with D unresolved. With 3 bases removed from V and 6 bases from J, the gap between germline ends came to 14 bases. The CDR3 has 15 amino acids. The CDR3 spells CASSLGQPSPGELFF. For the CDR3, the DNA is TGTGCCAGCAGTTTGGGCCAGCCATCTCCCGGGGAGCTGTTTTTT.

The table lists this clonotype with many counts. At one end, the junction sequence differs from germline, possibly due to a read error. V and J are TRBV7-7 and TRBJ2-1; possibly TRBD2 for D (6 bases). Germline V CDR1 and CDR2: SSHAT, FNYEAQ (reference sequence). This CDR3 spans 15 amino acids. The CDR3 here is CASSLADTLYNEQFF. The CDR3 DNA is TGTGCTAGCAGCTTAGCGGATACTTTATACAATGAGCAGTTCTTC.

This clonotype occurred many times. This sequence joins TRBV7-2 and TRBJ1-5; 9 nucleotides match TRBD1. Germline assignment: CDR1 SGHTA and CDR2 FQGNSA. This CDR3 is 13 amino acids long. Germline trimming cut 1 base from V and 15 bases from J; bases unmatched to any gene: 7. CDR3 residues: CASSLVAGTGMHF. CDR3 DNA: TGTGCCAGCAGCTTAGTAGCCGGGACAGGGATGCATTTT.

This clonotype was counted ten times or more. This sequence joins TRBV3-1 and TRBJ2-7, with D possibly TRBD2 on 6 matching bases. This CDR3 region has 14 residues. The germline V gene encodes CDR1 LGHDT and CDR2 YNNKEL (reference sequence). The ends were cut back, 2 bases at V and 9 bases at J, with 17 bases in the middle. CDR3 nucleotides: TGTGCCAGCAGCCAACGTGGACGGGAGTCGGGGCAGTACTTC. Its translation is CASSQRGRESGQYF.

This clonotype was found many times. The chain uses TRBV6-2 or TRBV6-3 and TRBJ1-1; TRBD1 agrees at 8 bases. From germline, CDR1 is MNHEY and CDR2 SVGEGT. This CDR3 is built from 15 residues. The ends lost 2 bases at V and 0 bases at J; junction bases unmatched: 2. DNA for the CDR3: TGTGCCAGCAGTTACGGGGACAGGATGAACACTGAAGCTTTCTTT. It yields the protein CASSYGDRMNTEAFF.

This clonotype has a count of ten or more. V and J are TRBV7-9 and TRBJ2-7, with 8 bases lining up with TRBD2. The CDR3 contains 14 residues. Germline assignment: CDR1 SEHNR and CDR2 FQNEAQ (reference sequence). V shed 0 bases, J shed 4 bases, and the junction held 2 bases outside the gene matches. CDR3 amino acids: CASSLAAGVYEQYF. In DNA form, the CDR3 reads TGTGCCAGCAGCTTAGCAGCGGGGGTTTACGAGCAGTACTTC.

At least ten counts were recorded for this clonotype. This sequence joins TRBV5-1 and TRBJ2-1, with 7 bases fitting TRBD2. The junction had 1 base not matched to a gene; V was cut back by 0 bases and J by 4 bases. This CDR3 is 14 amino acids long. Germline CDR1 SGHRS, CDR2 YFSETQ. As DNA, the CDR3 is TGCGCCAGCAGCTTGGACGGGGGGTACAATGAGCAGTTCTTC. Translation: CASSLDGGYNEQFF.

The sample holds many counts of this clonotype. The chain is built from TRBV14 and TRBJ2-1; D is uncertain. This CDR3 comprises 14 residues. Germline-derived CDR1 and CDR2 are SGHDN and FVKESK. With 0 bases removed from V and 4 bases from J, the gap between germline ends came to 7 bases. DNA of the CDR3: TGTGCCAGCAGCCAAGACAACTTATACAATGAGCAGTTCTTC. Encoded protein: CASSQDNLYNEQFF. The full variable domain, completed using reference TRBV14 and TRBJ2-1, is EAGVTQFPSHSVIEKGQTVTLRCDPISGHDNLYWYRRVMGKEIKFLLHFVKESKQDESGMPNNRFLAERTGGTYSTLKVQPAELEDSGVYFCASSQDNLYNEQFFGPGTRLTVL.

This clonotype was counted many times. The V call is TRBV29-1, the J call TRBJ2-1, with D hard to call. The CDR3 runs to 10 residues. The ends were cut back, 5 bases at V and 15 bases at J, with 14 bases in the middle. Germline V lookup: CDR1 SQVTM, CDR2 ANQGSEA. The CDR3 here is CSVPAFGAFF. The CDR3, as DNA: TGCAGCGTTCCGGCCTTCGGCGCGTTCTTC.

This clonotype was picked up many times. V usage is TRBV12-3 or TRBV12-4 and J usage is TRBJ1-5; 7 nucleotides agree with TRBD1. The V and J ends lost 0 bases and 7 bases, in that order; junction bases with no gene match: 6. This CDR3 comprises 15 residues. This CDR3 reads CASSLARQGVQPQHF. CDR3 nucleotides: TGTGCCAGCAGTTTAGCACGACAGGGCGTGCAGCCCCAGCATTTT.

This clonotype was recorded at least ten times. CDR3 sequence (DNA): TGCAGTGCTAGACAGGGTCTGGGGGTTGGCAATCAGCCCCAGCATTTT. Translation gives CSARQGLGVGNQPQHF. The chain employs TRBV20-1 and TRBJ1-5; D is possibly TRBD1 (5 bases). Trimming pared 2 bases from V and 2 bases from J, leaving 16 bases between. Germline V gene data show CDR1 as DFQATT and CDR2 as SNEGSKA (reference sequence). The CDR3 contains 16 residues.